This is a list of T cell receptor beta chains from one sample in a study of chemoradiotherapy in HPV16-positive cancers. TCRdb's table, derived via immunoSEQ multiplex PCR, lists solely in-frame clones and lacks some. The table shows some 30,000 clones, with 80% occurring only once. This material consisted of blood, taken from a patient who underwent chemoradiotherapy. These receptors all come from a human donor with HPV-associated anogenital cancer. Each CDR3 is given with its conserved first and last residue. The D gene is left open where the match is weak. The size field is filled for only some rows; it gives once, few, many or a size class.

CDR3 DNA: TGCGCCAGCGGGGGAGAACCGGGACAGGGGAGAGGCTACACCTTC
CDR3 protein: CASGGEPGQGRGYTF
D gene: TRBD1
V gene: TRBV5-1
clone size: .
J gene: TRBJ1-2

CDR3 DNA: TGTGCCAGCACCGGGACTAGCGGGGGGGTTGGGGATACGCAGTATTTT
CDR3 protein: CASTGTSGGVGDTQYF
D gene: TRBD2
V gene: TRBV7-2
clone size: .
J gene: TRBJ2-3

CDR3 DNA: TGTGCCAGCAGCAAGACAGGGGTTGAAAACACTGAAGCTTTCTTT
CDR3 protein: CASSKTGVENTEAFF
D gene: TRBD1
V gene: TRBV27
clone size: .
J gene: TRBJ1-1

CDR3 DNA: TGTGCCAGCAGCTTAGAAGGGGGGGGGAGCGAGCAGTACTTC
CDR3 protein: CASSLEGGGSEQYF
D gene: .
V gene: TRBV13
clone size: .
J gene: TRBJ2-7

CDR3 DNA: TGTGCCAGCAGCTTAGAAGGGGGTGCCCCCACCGGGGAGCTGTTTTTT
CDR3 protein: CASSLEGGAPTGELFF
D gene: .
V gene: TRBV7-7
clone size: few
J gene: TRBJ2-2

CDR3 DNA: TGTGCCTGGAGTGTACTGAACGGACGAGGGGATGGCTACACCTTC
CDR3 protein: CAWSVLNGRGDGYTF
D gene: .
V gene: TRBV30
clone size: .
J gene: TRBJ1-2

CDR3 DNA: TGCGCCAGCAGCTTGGAAGCTTCAGGGAGCTCCTACAATGAGCAGTTCTTC
CDR3 protein: CASSLEASGSSYNEQFF
D gene: .
V gene: TRBV5-1
clone size: .
J gene: TRBJ2-1

CDR3 DNA: TGTGCCAGCAGCTTACCCACAGCGGGTAATGAAAAACTGTTTTTT
CDR3 protein: CASSLPTAGNEKLFF
D gene: .
V gene: TRBV7-8
clone size: once
J gene: TRBJ1-4

CDR3 DNA: TGTGCCAGCAGTTTAGCGGGGGGCAGCACAGATACGCAGTATTTT
CDR3 protein: CASSLAGGSTDTQYF
D gene: TRBD2
V gene: TRBV6-5
clone size: .
J gene: TRBJ2-3

CDR3 DNA: TGTGCCTGGGGAGGGGATGCGAACACTGAAGCTTTCTTT
CDR3 protein: CAWGGDANTEAFF
D gene: .
V gene: TRBV30
clone size: .
J gene: TRBJ1-1

CDR3 DNA: TGTGCCAGCAGGGGGGGAACAGGGGACGGCTACACCTTC
CDR3 protein: CASRGGTGDGYTF
D gene: TRBD1
V gene: TRBV6-1
clone size: once
J gene: TRBJ1-2

CDR3 DNA: TGTGCCAGCAGTTACTCGGAGGACAGCTACGAGCAGTACTTC
CDR3 protein: CASSYSEDSYEQYF
D gene: .
V gene: TRBV6-6
clone size: .
J gene: TRBJ2-7

CDR3 DNA: TGTGCCAGCAGTTTCAGGGACACTGAAGCTTTCTTT
CDR3 protein: CASSFRDTEAFF
D gene: .
V gene: TRBV2
clone size: .
J gene: TRBJ1-1

CDR3 DNA: TGTGCCAGCAGTTACGGGCAGGGTATGGAGACCCAGTACTTC
CDR3 protein: CASSYGQGMETQYF
D gene: .
V gene: TRBV6-6
clone size: few
J gene: TRBJ2-5

CDR3 DNA: TGCGCCAGCAGCTGGCAACCTTCGGATAATGAGCAGTTCTTC
CDR3 protein: CASSWQPSDNEQFF
D gene: .
V gene: TRBV5-1
clone size: .
J gene: TRBJ2-1